This entry lists 25 T cell receptor beta chains sequenced from one sample in a study of blood T cells in healthy people across ages. Primers used in a second PCR of roughly 6 to 11 cycles were a sample-barcoded 5' primer and a J-beta primer mix. TCRdb independently ran MiXCR on the 5' RACE reads; one entry per CDR3 protein. Of about 970,000 distinct CDR3 sequences in the sample, roughly 51% are singletons; the top ten hold 20% to 25%. Sample: blood. These receptors came from an older woman in good health.

This chain joins TRBV6-5 and TRBJ2-3, with TRBD1 identical over 9 bases. Germline CDR1 is MNHEY and CDR2 is SVGAGI. The CDR3 sequence is 14 residues long. J lost 4 bases, V lost 6 bases, and 5 bases had no gene match. The CDR3, as DNA: TGTGCCAGCAGCCGGACAGGGGTCTCAGATACGCAGTATTTT. Translation: CASSRTGVSDTQYF.

This clonotype has only a few counts. The rearrangement links TRBV18 to TRBJ2-5, with D unresolved. The CDR3 totals 12 residues. Deletions cut 4 bases from V and 3 bases from J, with 6 bases between. Germline CDR1 KGHSH, CDR2 LQKENI. CDR3 DNA sequence: TGTGCCAGCTCACGAAGGGAAGAGACCCAGTACTTC. Its translation: CASSRREETQYF.

The sample holds a few counts of this clonotype. The CDR3 region is CASSFSQGTSTDTQYF. The CDR3 DNA is TGCGCCAGCAGCTTCTCCCAGGGGACAAGCACAGATACGCAGTATTTT. The gene calls are TRBV5-1 and TRBJ2-3; weak D call: TRBD1 (6 bases). The CDR3 loop spans 16 amino acids. Germline CDR1 reads SGHRS; CDR2 reads YFSETQ. Trimming took off 2 bases at V and 0 bases at J, with 13 bases between the two ends.

This chain uses TRBV7-9 with TRBJ1-4, with no clear D. The length of the CDR3 is 14 residues. Trimming took off 6 bases at V and 8 bases at J, with 16 bases between the two ends. Germline loops: CDR1 SEHNR, CDR2 FQNEAQ (reference sequence). CDR3 DNA sequence: TGTGCCAGCAGTGCTTTCGGAGCCATCGAAAAACTGTTTTTT. Translation gives CASSAFGAIEKLFF.

The chain couples TRBV28 to TRBJ2-4; TRBD1 is a possible D gene (5 bases). Judging by the DNA end, TRBJ2-5 fits better; the J call may be wrong. The CDR3 runs to 15 residues. Germline V lookup: CDR1 MDHEN, CDR2 SYDVKM. The CDR3: CASKYAGFEWETQYF. In DNA form, the CDR3 reads TGTGCCAGCAAATATGCAGGGTTTGAGTGGGAGACCCAGTACTTC.

The sample holds one count of this clonotype. One end of the junction varies from germline; a read error may be responsible. V is TRBV5-1 and J is TRBJ2-1; TRBD2 is a possible D gene (6 bases). Germline CDR1 is SGHRS and CDR2 is YFSETQ. CDR3 size: 16 residues. The CDR3 DNA reads TGCGCCAGCGGCTTTGACCCCGGGAGAAGGAACAATGAGCAGTTCTTC. Translation gives CASGFDPGRRNNEQFF.

This clonotype was recorded a few times. J is TRBJ1-2 and V is TRBV28; weak D call: TRBD1 (6 bases). The CDR3 has 13 residues. V lost 3 bases to trimming and J lost 3 bases, with 8 bases between them. CDR1 and CDR2 (germline): MDHEN, SYDVKM. The CDR3 DNA is TGTGCCAGCAGTTTTTGGACAGACTATGGCTACACCTTC. This gives the protein CASSFWTDYGYTF.

There are a few counts of this clonotype. This chain joins TRBV12-3 or TRBV12-4 and TRBJ2-1, with D hard to call. Trimming cost V 3 bases and J 8 bases, with 11 bases left between them. This CDR3 is 13 amino acids long. This CDR3 reads CASSFLGIDEQFF. For the CDR3, the DNA is TGTGCCAGCAGTTTTTTGGGTATCGATGAGCAGTTCTTC.

This clonotype was picked up a small number of times. DNA for the CDR3: TGTGCCAGCAGTGCCGGTACAAATAATTCACCCCTCCACTTT. It yields the protein CASSAGTNNSPLHF. The chain is built from TRBV12-3 or TRBV12-4 and TRBJ1-6; D not certain. The V end was cut by 5 bases, the J end by 5 bases, with 10 bases between. The CDR3 sequence is 14 residues long.

This chain uses TRBV7-2 with TRBJ2-1; 14 bases agree with TRBD2. Germline assignment: CDR1 SGHTA and CDR2 FQGNSA. V shed 5 bases, J shed 9 bases, and the junction held 9 bases outside the gene matches. This CDR3 region has 16 residues. The CDR3: CASSPGLAGGGGEQFF. As DNA, the CDR3 is TGTGCCAGCAGCCCCGGACTAGCGGGAGGAGGGGGTGAGCAGTTCTTC.

The rearrangement links TRBV5-1 to TRBJ2-5; D tentatively fits TRBD1 or TRBD2 (5 bases each). The DNA end is a closer match to TRBJ2-7, so the J assignment may be wrong. Germline assignment: CDR1 SGHRS and CDR2 YFSETQ. The CDR3 is 15 residues long. The CDR3 nucleotides are TGCGCCAGCAGTCATGTGGGGACGGACACCTACGAGCAGTACTTC. This translates into CASSHVGTDTYEQYF.

The chain employs TRBV28 and TRBJ2-5, with D unclear. CDR3 length: 15 residues. Germline V lookup: CDR1 MDHEN, CDR2 SYDVKM. V lost 3 bases, J lost 7 bases, and 18 bases lay in between. CDR3 sequence reads: CASSLEQGRIGTQYF. Here the CDR3 DNA reads TGTGCCAGCAGTTTGGAACAAGGCCGGATTGGGACCCAGTACTTC.

V and J are TRBV4-3 and TRBJ1-1, with D unresolved. The CDR3 is 14 amino acids. From germline, CDR1 is LGHNA and CDR2 YSLEER. V gave up 4 bases and J gave up 1 base, with 10 bases separating them. CDR3 protein: CASSLLEGNTEAFF. Written as DNA, the CDR3 is TGCGCCAGCAGCCTGCTTGAGGGGAACACTGAAGCTTTCTTT.

This chain uses TRBV11-2 with TRBJ2-3; 8 bases are a match to TRBD1. CDR3 length: 14 amino acids. V lost 3 bases to trimming and J lost 2 bases; unmatched junction nucleotides: 1. Germline-derived CDR1 and CDR2 are SGHAT and FQNNGV. The CDR3 here is CASSFQGATDTQYF. CDR3 DNA: TGTGCCAGCAGCTTCCAGGGGGCCACAGATACGCAGTATTTT.

The V call is TRBV20-1, the J call TRBJ1-1; D remains unclear. V gave up 5 bases and J gave up 3 bases, with 10 bases separating them. The CDR3 totals 12 residues. Germline CDR1 is DFQATT and CDR2 is SNEGSKA (reference sequence). The CDR3 is CSAADQDTEAFF. The CDR3 DNA reads TGCAGTGCTGCGGACCAGGACACTGAAGCTTTCTTT.

DNA for the CDR3: TGTGCCAGCAGCTTGGGGCGACAGGGGGCTTCTGGCTACACCTTC. Its translation is CASSLGRQGASGYTF. The V gene is TRBV5-8, the J gene TRBJ1-2, with 10 positions matching TRBD1. Germline CDR1 reads SGHTS; CDR2 reads YDEGEE. This CDR3 is 15 amino acids long. J gave up 7 bases and V 0 bases, and 6 bases lay outside the gene matches.

This clonotype was counted once. This rearrangement joins TRBV15 to TRBJ1-1; D unresolved. Trimming took off 2 bases at V and 1 base at J, with 17 bases between the two ends. This CDR3 spans 17 amino acids. Per germline, CDR1 LNHNV and CDR2 YYDKDF (reference sequence). In DNA, the CDR3 is TGTGCCACCAGCAGACCGCCTGTCCGGACTGGGAACACTGAAGCTTTCTTT. Residues: CATSRPPVRTGNTEAFF.

The chain has TRBV11-2 and TRBJ2-1; TRBD2 is a possible D gene (6 bases). The CDR3 contains 13 residues. The germline gives CDR1 SGHAT, CDR2 FQNNGV. Between the trimmed V and J ends, which lost 7 bases and 3 bases, there was a span of 10 bases. CDR3 region: CASIKTSYNEQFF. CDR3 bases: TGTGCCAGCATAAAGACTAGCTACAATGAGCAGTTCTTC.

The chain employs TRBV28 and TRBJ2-5; TRBD1 aligns across 8 bases. The CDR3 covers 14 residues. J gave up 11 bases and V 6 bases, and 14 bases lay outside the gene matches. The V gene's germline CDR1 is MDHEN and CDR2 SYDVKM. This CDR3 is CASSGQGPPPQQYF. The CDR3 coding sequence is TGTGCCAGCAGCGGACAGGGTCCTCCTCCACAGCAGTACTTC.

Remarks on this clonotype: Since a much larger clone is just one base distant, this may be a read error. V is TRBV10-3 and J is TRBJ2-3; D not resolved. This CDR3 region has 12 residues. Germline V gene lookup returns CDR1 ENHRY and CDR2 SYGVKD. V was clipped by 4 bases and J by 1 base, with 3 bases between them. CDR3: CAISAGTDTQYF. DNA of the CDR3: TGTGCCATCAGTGCGGGCACAGATACGCAGTATTTT.

This clonotype was seen more than once but under ten times. The genes are TRBV5-1 and TRBJ1-2; tentative D call: TRBD1 (6 bases). Germline V gene sequence: CDR1 SGHRS, CDR2 YFSETQ. The CDR3 runs to 15 residues. Trimming cost V 5 bases and J 5 bases, with 19 bases left between them. The CDR3 DNA sequence: TGCGCCAGCAGAACCGGGACAACTGATCCTTATGGCTACACCTTC. It encodes CASRTGTTDPYGYTF.

This chain links TRBV20-1 with TRBJ2-1; D uncertain. CDR3 length: 15 amino acids. Trimming took 3 bases from V and 0 from J, leaving 12 bases between them. Germline CDR1 and CDR2: DFQATT and SNEGSKA (reference sequence). The CDR3, as DNA: TGCAGTGCTAGTGGGCAGAAAAGCTCCTACAATGAGCAGTTCTTC. Its protein is CSASGQKSSYNEQFF.

This clonotype was detected only a few times. V and J are TRBV2 and TRBJ2-3; no firm D call. CDR3 length equals 13 residues. The V end lost 4 bases, the J end lost 6 bases, and 11 bases lay between the germline ends. Looked up from germline, CDR1 is SNHLY and CDR2 is FYNNEI. The CDR3 here is CASSVDLSDTQYF. The CDR3 DNA sequence: TGTGCCAGCAGTGTAGACTTGTCGGATACGCAGTATTTT.

The sample holds one count of this clonotype. The rearrangement links TRBV7-3 to TRBJ2-3; no definite D call. V was clipped by 1 base and J by 7 bases, with 12 bases between them. The CDR3 runs to 14 residues. Germline loops: CDR1 SGHTA, CDR2 FQGTGA. CDR3 nucleotides: TGTGCCAGCAGCTTAAGGTCGGACCTAAATACGCAGTATTTT. Translating gives CASSLRSDLNTQYF.

This clonotype has a count of ten or more. This rearrangement joins TRBV13 to TRBJ2-7, with 9 bases matching TRBD1. Germline CDR1 reads PRHDT; CDR2 reads FYEKMQ (reference sequence). The CDR3 runs to 14 residues. J was trimmed by 7 bases and V by 4 bases; bases with no gene match: 8. Written as DNA, the CDR3 is TGTGCCAGCAGCTCACAGGGGGCCTTGGAGGAGCAGTACTTC. Translated: CASSSQGALEEQYF.